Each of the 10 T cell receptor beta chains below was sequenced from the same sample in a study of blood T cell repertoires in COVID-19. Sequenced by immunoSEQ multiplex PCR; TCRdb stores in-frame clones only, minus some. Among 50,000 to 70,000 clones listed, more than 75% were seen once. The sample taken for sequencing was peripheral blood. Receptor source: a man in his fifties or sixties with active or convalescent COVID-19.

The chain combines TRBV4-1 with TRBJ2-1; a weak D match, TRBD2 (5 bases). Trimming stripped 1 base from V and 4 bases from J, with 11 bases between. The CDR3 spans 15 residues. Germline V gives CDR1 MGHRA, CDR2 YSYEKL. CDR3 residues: CASSQVPGNYNEQFF. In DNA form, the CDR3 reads TGCGCCAGCAGCCAAGTACCCGGGAATTACAATGAGCAGTTCTTC.

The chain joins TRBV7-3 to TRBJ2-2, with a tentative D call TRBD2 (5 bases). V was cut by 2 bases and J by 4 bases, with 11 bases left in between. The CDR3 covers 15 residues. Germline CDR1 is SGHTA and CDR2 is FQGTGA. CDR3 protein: CASSLGLAGTGELFF. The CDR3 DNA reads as TGTGCCAGCAGCTTAGGGCTAGCTGGCACCGGGGAGCTGTTTTTT.

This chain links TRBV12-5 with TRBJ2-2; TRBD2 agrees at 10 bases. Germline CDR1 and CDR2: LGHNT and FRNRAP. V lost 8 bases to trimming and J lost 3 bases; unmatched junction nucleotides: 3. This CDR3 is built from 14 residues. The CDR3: CASKGLAYTGELFF. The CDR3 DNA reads TGTGCTAGTAAGGGACTAGCGTACACCGGGGAGCTGTTTTTT.

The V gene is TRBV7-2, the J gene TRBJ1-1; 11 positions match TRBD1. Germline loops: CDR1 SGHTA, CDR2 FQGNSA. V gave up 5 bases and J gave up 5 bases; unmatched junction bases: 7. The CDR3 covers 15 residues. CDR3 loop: CASSGSGTGGTEAFF. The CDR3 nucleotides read TGTGCCAGCAGCGGGTCCGGGACAGGGGGTACTGAAGCTTTCTTT.

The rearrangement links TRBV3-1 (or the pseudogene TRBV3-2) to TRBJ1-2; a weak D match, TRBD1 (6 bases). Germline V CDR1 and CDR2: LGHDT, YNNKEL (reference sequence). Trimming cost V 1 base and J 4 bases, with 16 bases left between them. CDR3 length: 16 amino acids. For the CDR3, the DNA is TGTGCCAGCAGCCAAGGCGTACAGGGAGGGACCTATGGCTACACCTTC. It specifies CASSQGVQGGTYGYTF.

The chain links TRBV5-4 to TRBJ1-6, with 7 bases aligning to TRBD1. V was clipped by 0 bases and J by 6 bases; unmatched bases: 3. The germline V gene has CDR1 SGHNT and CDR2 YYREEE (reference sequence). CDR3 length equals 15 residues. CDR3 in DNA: TGTGCCAGCAGCTTGGCCCGACAGGGTAATTCACCCCTCCACTTT. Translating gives CASSLARQGNSPLHF.

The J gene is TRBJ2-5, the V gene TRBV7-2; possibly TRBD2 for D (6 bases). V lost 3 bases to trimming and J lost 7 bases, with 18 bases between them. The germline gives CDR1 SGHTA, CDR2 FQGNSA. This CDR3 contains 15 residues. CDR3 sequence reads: CASSFPGELKVTQYF. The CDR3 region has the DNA TGTGCCAGCAGCTTCCCGGGGGAATTGAAAGTGACCCAGTACTTC.

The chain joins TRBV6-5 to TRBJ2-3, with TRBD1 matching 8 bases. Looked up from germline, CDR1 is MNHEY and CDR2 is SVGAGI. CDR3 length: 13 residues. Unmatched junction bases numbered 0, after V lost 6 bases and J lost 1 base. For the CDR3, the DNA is TGTGCCAGCAGGGGACAGGGCACAGATACGCAGTATTTT. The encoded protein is CASRGQGTDTQYF.

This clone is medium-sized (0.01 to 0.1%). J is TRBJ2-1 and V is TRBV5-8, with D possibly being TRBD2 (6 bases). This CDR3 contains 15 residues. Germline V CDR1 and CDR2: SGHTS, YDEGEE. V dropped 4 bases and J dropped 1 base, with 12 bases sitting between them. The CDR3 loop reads CASSNRDLSYNEQFF. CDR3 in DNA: TGTGCCAGCAGCAACCGGGACTTATCCTACAATGAGCAGTTCTTC.

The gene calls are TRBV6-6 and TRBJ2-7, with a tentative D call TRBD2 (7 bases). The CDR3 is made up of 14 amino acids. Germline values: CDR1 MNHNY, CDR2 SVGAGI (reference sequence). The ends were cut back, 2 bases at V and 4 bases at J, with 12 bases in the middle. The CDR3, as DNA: TGTGCCAGCAGTTACGGAGAGGGGGGGTACGAGCAGTACTTC. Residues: CASSYGEGGYEQYF.